The 24 T cell receptor beta chains given below trace back to one sample, sequenced in a study of T cell changes during pregnancy in multiple sclerosis. Only in-frame clones appear in the TCRdb table, and some are missing; sequencing was by immunoSEQ multiplex PCR. The table lists approximately 100,000 clones, 90% to 95% of them singletons, with approximately 1% in the top ten. Sample: peripheral blood, taken before pregnancy. The receptors here all came from a female donor with multiple sclerosis, enrolled in a pregnancy study.

This chain uses TRBV2 with TRBJ1-1, with 9 bases identical to TRBD1. The CDR3 covers 14 residues. Germline assignment: CDR1 SNHLY and CDR2 FYNNEI. V shed 6 bases, J shed 4 bases, and the junction held 6 bases outside the gene matches. The CDR3 region is CASRRGQGPTEAFF. The CDR3 coding sequence is TGTGCCAGCAGACGCGGACAGGGGCCCACTGAAGCTTTCTTT.

CDR3 residues: CASSTHPGGSYNEQFF. CDR3 nucleotides: TGTGCCAGCAGCACCCATCCGGGGGGCTCCTACAATGAGCAGTTCTTC. The chain carries TRBV27 and TRBJ2-1; 7 nucleotides align to TRBD2. This CDR3 has 16 residues. Germline CDR1 MNHEY, CDR2 SMNVEV (reference sequence). With 6 bases clipped from V and 0 bases from J, the junction kept 8 bases outside the gene matches.

J is TRBJ1-1 and V is TRBV4-1, with TRBD1 as a possible D gene (6 bases). The CDR3 length is 15 residues. Germline CDR1 reads MGHRA; CDR2 reads YSYEKL. Trimming stripped 0 bases from V and 6 bases from J, with 14 bases between. The CDR3 loop reads CASSQDYRDTPEAFF. DNA of the CDR3: TGCGCCAGCAGCCAAGATTACCGGGACACTCCTGAAGCTTTCTTT.

The rearrangement uses TRBV27 and TRBJ2-7; no definite D call. CDR3 length equals 14 residues. Trimming pared 5 bases from V and 0 bases from J, leaving 11 bases between. The germline gives CDR1 MNHEY, CDR2 SMNVEV (reference sequence). The CDR3 nucleotides are TGTGCCAGCAGTCCCATATTGAGCTCCTACGAGCAGTACTTC. It encodes CASSPILSSYEQYF.

The chain employs TRBV7-8 and TRBJ1-1; the D is unclear. The V and J ends lost 3 bases and 1 base respectively, with 9 bases between them. The CDR3 runs to 14 residues. Germline loops: CDR1 SGHVS, CDR2 FQNEAQ. The DNA for the CDR3 is TGTGCCAGCAGCTTCGGAGTGACGAACACTGAAGCTTTCTTT. Protein product: CASSFGVTNTEAFF.

The chain joins TRBV21-1 to TRBJ2-7; the table's D call, TRBD1, has no DNA check behind it. TRBV21-1 is given as a pseudogene. This CDR3 contains 15 residues. The CDR3 DNA reads TGTGCCAGCAGCACACAGGGAATGCACTCCTACGAGCAGTACTTC. It specifies CASSTQGMHSYEQYF.

The chain couples TRBV10-1 to TRBJ1-1; TRBD1 matches 9 bases. This CDR3 contains 14 residues. Trimming cost V 4 bases and J 5 bases; bases outside gene matches: 5. From germline, CDR1 is WNHNN and CDR2 SYGVQD (reference sequence). CDR3 nucleotides: TGCGCCAGCAGTGGGGGGACAGGGAAGACTGAAGCTTTCTTT. Translated: CASSGGTGKTEAFF.

The chain employs TRBV19 and TRBJ2-7; 8 bases match TRBD2. Germline loops: CDR1 LNHDA, CDR2 SQIVND (reference sequence). Germline trimming cut 3 bases from V and 4 bases from J; bases unmatched to any gene: 11. The CDR3 totals 16 residues. As DNA, the CDR3 is TGTGCCAGTAGTATTACATTGGGACTAGGTTCTTACGAGCAGTACTTC. This codes for CASSITLGLGSYEQYF.

This sequence joins TRBV19 and TRBJ2-5, with a tentative D call TRBD1 (5 bases). The V and J ends lost 2 bases and 5 bases respectively, with 9 bases between them. The CDR3 is made up of 13 amino acids. Germline V lookup: CDR1 LNHDA, CDR2 SQIVND (reference sequence). CDR3 loop: CASSIPRAETQYF. For the CDR3, the DNA is TGTGCCAGTAGTATACCCAGGGCGGAGACCCAGTACTTC.

The chain is built from TRBV28 and TRBJ2-5; TRBD1 agrees at 7 bases. The CDR3 has 15 amino acids. V was pared by 6 bases and J by 2 bases, with 9 bases of the junction left unmatched. CDR1 MDHEN and CDR2 SYDVKM come from the germline V gene. As DNA, the CDR3 is TGTGCCAGCAGGGGACAGCGGACTCATCAAGAGACCCAGTACTTC. Its translation: CASRGQRTHQETQYF.

This CDR3 reads CASSWGHLSLHF. CDR3 DNA: TGTGCCAGCAGCTGGGGACACCTATCCCTCCACTTT. This chain uses TRBV7-8 with TRBJ1-6; maybe TRBD1 (6 bases). Trimming pared 4 bases from V and 14 bases from J, leaving 12 bases between. CDR3 length equals 12 residues. Per the germline V gene, CDR1 is SGHVS and CDR2 is FQNEAQ.

This clone was seen once. The chain recombines TRBV28 with TRBJ2-7, with 7 positions matching TRBD2. The J segment lost 3 bases and the V segment lost 6 bases, leaving 8 bases of the junction unmatched. Germline V CDR1 and CDR2: MDHEN, SYDVKM. This CDR3 has 14 amino acids. The CDR3 DNA is TGTGCCAGCAGCCCGGGACTACCTTTCTACGAGCAGTACTTC. This codes for CASSPGLPFYEQYF. Variable domain in full (rest from reference TRBV28 and TRBJ2-7): DVKVTQSSRYLVKRTGEKVFLECVQDMDHENMFWYRQDPGLGLRLIYFSYDVKMKEKGDIPEGYSVSREKKERFSLILESASTNQTSMYLCASSPGLPFYEQYFGPGTRLTVT.

The chain employs TRBV5-4 and TRBJ2-2; D gene unclear. V lost 4 bases and J lost 2, with 12 bases in between. The CDR3 loop spans 15 amino acids. CDR1 SGHNT and CDR2 YYREEE come from the germline V gene (reference sequence). CDR3 sequence: CASSRGQANTGELFF. CDR3 sequence (DNA): TGTGCCAGCAGCCGTGGGCAGGCCAACACCGGGGAGCTGTTTTTT.

Only one count was recorded for this clone. The chain links TRBV6-1 to TRBJ1-4; 7 bases line up with TRBD1. In germline, CDR1 is MNHNS, CDR2 SASEGT. J was trimmed by 7 bases and V by 3 bases; bases with no gene match: 5. The CDR3 has 14 amino acids. CDR3 bases: TGTGCCAGCAGTGAGAGGGGGCGAAGTGAAAAACTGTTTTTT. This encodes CASSERGRSEKLFF.

The J gene is TRBJ1-1, the V gene TRBV27; D is possibly TRBD1 (6 bases). Germline-derived CDR1 and CDR2 are MNHEY and SMNVEV (reference sequence). V gave up 6 bases and J gave up 14 bases, with 22 bases separating them. There are 13 residues in the CDR3. The CDR3 coding sequence is TGTGCCAGCAGCGGGCGGGGGCAAAGTGGTGACTTCTTT. Translated: CASSGRGQSGDFF.

The chain carries TRBV6-5 and TRBJ2-5; 12 bases are shared with TRBD1. V lost 2 bases, J lost 5 bases, and 3 bases stayed unmatched. This CDR3 contains 15 residues. Germline lookup yields CDR1 MNHEY and CDR2 SVGAGI. Here the CDR3 DNA reads TGTGCCAGCAGTTACGGGACAGGGGGCGGGGAGACCCAGTACTTC. Translating it yields CASSYGTGGGETQYF.

The CDR3 here is CASSLDQNTDTQYF. The CDR3 nucleotides are TGCGCCAGCAGCTTGGACCAGAACACAGATACGCAGTATTTT. This rearrangement joins TRBV5-1 to TRBJ2-3; D gene ambiguous. The V and J ends lost 0 bases and 2 bases respectively, with 7 bases between them. Germline V CDR1 and CDR2: SGHRS, YFSETQ. The CDR3 has 14 residues.

The chain combines TRBV4-1 with TRBJ2-7, with a possible D match to TRBD2 (5 bases). The length of the CDR3 is 14 residues. With 0 bases removed from V and 5 bases from J, the gap between germline ends came to 11 bases. CDR1 MGHRA and CDR2 YSYEKL come from the germline V gene. For the CDR3, the DNA is TGCGCCAGCAGCCAAGATGATTGGGGAGACGAGCAGTACTTC. Translation: CASSQDDWGDEQYF.

The chain recombines TRBV13 with TRBJ2-7; 9 positions agree with TRBD1. This CDR3 is built from 15 residues. V lost 5 bases, J lost 3 bases, and 8 bases stayed unmatched. Germline V CDR1 and CDR2: PRHDT, FYEKMQ (reference sequence). The CDR3 region is CASSTTGTGNYEQYF. CDR3 DNA sequence: TGTGCCAGCAGCACAACCGGGACAGGGAACTACGAGCAGTACTTC.

The CDR3 loop reads CASSLDRANTEAFF. The DNA for the CDR3 is TGTGCCAGCAGTTTGGACAGGGCGAACACTGAAGCTTTCTTT. This chain links TRBV27 with TRBJ1-1; 8 nucleotides agree with TRBD1. The V gene's germline CDR1 is MNHEY and CDR2 SMNVEV (reference sequence). This CDR3 contains 14 residues. The ends lost 3 bases at V and 1 base at J; junction bases unmatched: 1.

Comments on this clone: The junction departs from germline at one end; a sequencing error may be responsible. The V call is TRBV30, the J call TRBJ1-1; 7 nucleotides match TRBD1. CDR1 is GTSNPN and CDR2 is SVGIG in the germline V gene (reference sequence). CDR3 length equals 13 residues. CDR3 sequence reads: CAWNYRGNSEAFF. As DNA, the CDR3 is TGTGCCTGGAATTACAGGGGTAACAGTGAAGCTTTCTTT.

This clone was found once. The CDR3, as DNA: TGTGCCACCAGAACAGGGTTCGAGCAGTACTTC. Translated, it gives CATRTGFEQYF. J is TRBJ2-7 and V is TRBV27, with D perhaps TRBD1 (6 bases). The germline V gene has CDR1 MNHEY and CDR2 SMNVEV (reference sequence). Trimming pared 10 bases from V and 6 bases from J, leaving 13 bases between. CDR3 length equals 11 residues.

A single count supports this clone. The rearrangement links TRBV27 to TRBJ2-7, with D perhaps matching TRBD2 (7 bases). V lost 6 bases and J 0 bases, leaving 18 bases between the germline ends. This CDR3 has 16 amino acids. Germline V gives CDR1 MNHEY, CDR2 SMNVEV (reference sequence). CDR3 loop: CASRVPGRGGSYEQYF. The DNA for the CDR3 is TGTGCCAGCAGGGTCCCTGGGAGGGGGGGCTCCTACGAGCAGTACTTC.

The V gene is TRBV6-5, the J gene TRBJ2-3; D may be TRBD2 (6 bases). Germline V gives CDR1 MNHEY, CDR2 SVGAGI. V gave up 3 bases and J gave up 1 base, with 11 bases separating them. The CDR3 is 15 residues long. This chain's CDR3 is CASSYWSGGTDTQYF. CDR3 nucleotide sequence: TGTGCCAGCAGTTATTGGTCGGGAGGCACAGATACGCAGTATTTT.